This is a list of T cell receptor beta chains from one sample in a study of T cell repertoires in cytomegalovirus infection. A single record per CDR3 protein comes from TCRdb applying MiXCR to the reads. The profile shows approximately 240,000 distinct CDR3 sequences, around 12% of them singletons. The sequencing sample was made of PBMCs. Receptor source: a human donor in good health (CMV status not recorded). Some clones in this sample may be carry-over from other donors' samples. The CDR3 runs from the conserved cysteine through the conserved F or W. The D gene is left open where the match is weak. Size is omitted from some rows. Given values are once, few, many or a class for expanded clones.

d_gene	v_gene	j_gene	abundance	CDR3nt	CDR3aa
-	TRBV5-1	TRBJ2-1	-	TGCGCCAGCAGCACTGGCAATGCGGGGTTCCCCAATGAGCAGTTCTTC	CASSTGNAGFPNEQFF
-	TRBV14	TRBJ1-4	-	TGTGCCAGCAGCCAAGAGCTGGGAATTAAACTGTTTTTT	CASSQELGIKLFF
TRBD1	TRBV7-9	TRBJ2-7	many	TGTGCCAGCAGCCCCGGGACAGAGGCCTACGAGCAGTACTTC	CASSPGTEAYEQYF
-	TRBV6-2/TRBV6-3	TRBJ1-2	-	TGTGCCAGCACACCGTTCCGGGAGGCAGATAACTATGGCTACACCTTC	CASTPFREADNYGYTF
TRBD1	TRBV29-1	TRBJ2-5	-	TGCAGCGTTGTCACAGGGGAAGAGACCCAGTACTTC	CSVVTGEETQYF
TRBD2	TRBV7-4	TRBJ2-7	-	TGTGCCAGCAGCGCGGATAGCGGGGGGTACGAGCAGTACTTC	CASSADSGGYEQYF
-	TRBV4-3	TRBJ1-1	-	TGCGCCAGCAGCCAAATCTTGGGGGATACTGAAGCTTTCTTT	CASSQILGDTEAFF
-	TRBV6-2/TRBV6-3	TRBJ1-5	many	TGTGCCAGCAGTTACGCCCCCTTAATGGGGGACCATAGCAATCAGCCCCAGCATTTT	CASSYAPLMGDHSNQPQHF
-	TRBV7-2	TRBJ2-7	many	TGTGCCAGCAGTCGGGACACCTACGAGCAGTACTTC	CASSRDTYEQYF
TRBD2	TRBV5-1	TRBJ2-3	-	TGCGCCAGCAGCTGGGGACTAGCGGTCACAGATACGCAGTATTTT	CASSWGLAVTDTQYF
-	TRBV7-2	TRBJ1-1	many	TGTGCCAGCAGCTCTGCCCAGGGAGGGAACACTGAAGCTTTCTTT	CASSSAQGGNTEAFF
-	TRBV7-2	TRBJ1-6	many	TGTGCCAGCAGCTTACGCCAGGGTGGGTATAATTCACCCCTCCACTTT	CASSLRQGGYNSPLHF
-	TRBV29-1	TRBJ2-4	few	TGCAGCGTTGAGACCCCACGGGGCAAAAACATTCAGTACTTC	CSVETPRGKNIQYF
-	TRBV3-1	TRBJ2-1	-	TGTGCCAGCAGCCAAGATGAGCGGACCTACAATGAGCAGTTCTTC	CASSQDERTYNEQFF
TRBD2	TRBV7-2	TRBJ2-3	many	TGTGCCAGCAGCTTAGGCCTAGCGGCAGATACGCAGTATTTT	CASSLGLAADTQYF
-	TRBV7-2	TRBJ2-7	many	TGTGCCAGCAGCTTAGGGCTAGCGAGTATCTACGAGCAGTACTTC	CASSLGLASIYEQYF
-	TRBV29-1	TRBJ1-1	few	TGCAGCGTTCCTAGTGGGGTCATGAACACTGAAGCTTTCTTT	CSVPSGVMNTEAFF
TRBD1	TRBV6-5	TRBJ1-5	-	TGTGCCAGCAGTTCACGAAGGGGGCAGGGCAATCAGCCCCAGCATTTT	CASSSRRGQGNQPQHF
TRBD2	TRBV2	TRBJ2-7	many	TGTGCCAGCAGTGCCAGCGGGGGGGCCCCCTGGGAGCAGTACTTC	CASSASGGAPWEQYF
TRBD2	TRBV9	TRBJ2-5	-	TGTGCCAGCAGCGTCGGGGGAGCGGGGGGGCCCCAAAAGACCCAGTACTTC	CASSVGGAGGPQKTQYF
-	TRBV7-2	TRBJ1-5	many	TGTGCCAGCAGCTTAGTAACCGGTAGCAATCAGCCCCAGCATTTT	CASSLVTGSNQPQHF
-	TRBV28	TRBJ2-5	many	TGTGCCAGCAGTTACAACGACAGGCTGCCCCAAGAGACCCAGTACTTC	CASSYNDRLPQETQYF
TRBD2	TRBV28	TRBJ2-5	few	TGTGCCAGCAGCAACGTCCTAGCGGGAGTAGAGACCCAGTACTTC	CASSNVLAGVETQYF
-	TRBV20-1	TRBJ2-3	many	TGCAGTTGCTACTACGGGAGTGAAGGGGGAGATACGCAGTATTTT	CSCYYGSEGGDTQYF
TRBD2	TRBV7-2	TRBJ2-5	-	TGTGCCAGCAGCCCGGGGGGGGGACGGGAGACCCAGTACTTC	CASSPGGGRETQYF
-	TRBV4-1	TRBJ1-2	few	TGCGCCAGCAGTTACCATCGTGGCGGTGACTATGGCTACACCTTC	CASSYHRGGDYGYTF
-	TRBV25-1	TRBJ2-5	many	TGTGCCAGCAGTGAAGACAGCCAAGAGACCCAGTACTTC	CASSEDSQETQYF
TRBD2	TRBV19	TRBJ2-1	many	TGTGCCACCACGGAAGGCGGGAGGGGCGGGGGCAATGAGCAGTTCTTC	CATTEGGRGGGNEQFF
-	TRBV7-2	TRBJ1-5	-	TGTGCCAGCAGCTCTAGACAGGGCAATCAGCCCCAGCATTTT	CASSSRQGNQPQHF
TRBD2	TRBV6-4	TRBJ2-2	few	TGTGCCAGCAGTGACACTAGCGGGGCCGGGGAGCTGTTTTTT	CASSDTSGAGELFF
-	TRBV6-5	TRBJ1-2	many	TGTGCCAGCAGTTCACTTTCCGCGACGGGAGGCTATGGCTACACCTTC	CASSSLSATGGYGYTF
-	TRBV19	TRBJ1-2	few	TGTGCCAGCACCGCCACGCAGTCGCCATATGGCTACACCTTC	CASTATQSPYGYTF
-	TRBV3-1	TRBJ2-5	-	TGTGCCAGCAGCCGTACGGTTGGGGGAGAGACCCAGTACTTC	CASSRTVGGETQYF
-	TRBV7-2	TRBJ2-5	many	TGTGCCAGCAGCGACAATTTATACCCCCAAGAGACCCAGTACTTC	CASSDNLYPQETQYF
TRBD1	TRBV12-3/TRBV12-4	TRBJ2-4	-	TGTGCCAGCAGCTTGTCTATTACAGGGGACAAAAACATTCAGTACTTC	CASSLSITGDKNIQYF
TRBD1	TRBV7-2	TRBJ1-2	many	TGTGCCAGCAGCTTAGACCGACAGGGGGCCGTCTATGGCTACACCTTC	CASSLDRQGAVYGYTF
-	TRBV12-3/TRBV12-4	TRBJ2-7	many	TGTGCCAGCAGTTTACGAACCAGTTCCTACGAGCAGTACTTC	CASSLRTSSYEQYF
TRBD2	TRBV20-1	TRBJ2-1	-	TGCAGTGCTAGAGTCGGGGCTAGCGGCTACAATGAGCAGTTCTTC	CSARVGASGYNEQFF
-	TRBV19	TRBJ2-2	-	TGTGCCAGTAGTGAGAGCCTTCTGGGCACCGGGGAGCTGTTTTTT	CASSESLLGTGELFF
TRBD2	TRBV6-2/TRBV6-3	TRBJ2-3	few	TGTGCCAGCACCAGGACTGGACTAGCGGGCGCCCTCACAGATACGCAGTATTTT	CASTRTGLAGALTDTQYF
-	TRBV7-2	TRBJ1-1	many	TGTGCCAGCAGCTTAACCTCTGGGACTTCTGAAGCTTTCTTT	CASSLTSGTSEAFF
-	TRBV5-4	TRBJ2-5	few	TGTGCCAGCAGCCCCAAACGGGGGTACCAAGAGACCCAGTACTTC	CASSPKRGYQETQYF
TRBD1	TRBV19	TRBJ1-1	few	TGTGCCAGTAGTATCGGAGTGGGACAGGGGAACACTGAAGCTTTCTTT	CASSIGVGQGNTEAFF
TRBD1	TRBV5-1	TRBJ2-1	few	TGCGCCAGCAGCCCCCGGGACAGGGGGCCAAGATCCTACAATGAGCAGTTCTTC	CASSPRDRGPRSYNEQFF
-	TRBV23-1	TRBJ1-5	few	TGCGCCAGCAGCACTGAATTCGAGGGGAATCAGCCCCAGCATTTT	CASSTEFEGNQPQHF
TRBD2	TRBV20-1	TRBJ2-5	few	TGCAGTGCTACGGGACTAGCGGGACAAGAGACCCAGTACTTC	CSATGLAGQETQYF
-	TRBV7-2	TRBJ1-6	many	TGTGCCAGCAGTCCGGGGGTTAACTCACCCCTCCACTTT	CASSPGVNSPLHF
TRBD2	TRBV14	TRBJ2-2	few	TGTGCCAGCAGCCAAGGAGCGACTAGCGGGAGATCCGGGGAGCTGTTTTTT	CASSQGATSGRSGELFF
-	TRBV6-2/TRBV6-3	TRBJ2-1	few	TGTGCCAGCACGAAGTCGCTGATCATCGATGAGCAGTTCTTC	CASTKSLIIDEQFF
TRBD2	TRBV28	TRBJ2-7	few	TGTGCCAGCAGTTTAAACCCTTCGGGGGGATACGAGCAGTACTTC	CASSLNPSGGYEQYF
-	TRBV20-1	TRBJ1-4	few	TGCAGTGCTAGGGGGACTGAGCAAAATGAAAAACTGTTTTTT	CSARGTEQNEKLFF
TRBD2	TRBV12-3/TRBV12-4	TRBJ2-1	-	TGTGCCAGCGCCCTAGCGGGAGGGATCCTGAGGGAGCAGTTCTTC	CASALAGGILREQFF
-	TRBV7-2	TRBJ1-5	many	TGTGCCAGCAGCTTATTCCAGGGGCCCAATCAGCCCCAGCATTTT	CASSLFQGPNQPQHF
-	TRBV3-1	TRBJ1-2	-	TGTGCCAGCAGCCAAGAGACAGAGCGAACCTATGGCTACACCTTC	CASSQETERTYGYTF
TRBD2	TRBV6-1	TRBJ2-1	many	TGTGCCAGCACCAGCGGGGGTCCTTGGTTCTTC	CASTSGGPWFF
TRBD1	TRBV7-2	TRBJ1-1	many	TGTGCCAGCAGCTTAGGCGGGACAGGGGGCTCCACTGAAGCTTTCTTT	CASSLGGTGGSTEAFF
TRBD1	TRBV29-1	TRBJ2-3	-	TGCAGCGCTACGACAGGGGGGGGGACAGATACGCAGTATTTT	CSATTGGGTDTQYF
-	TRBV11-1	TRBJ2-7	many	TGTGCCAGCAGCTTAACCGCGAGCTCCTACGAGCAGTACTTC	CASSLTASSYEQYF
-	TRBV7-3	TRBJ2-1	few	TGTGCCAGCAGCTTAACCAGTTCAGGGTTTGAGCAGTTCTTC	CASSLTSSGFEQFF
TRBD1	TRBV12-3/TRBV12-4	TRBJ2-7	many	TGTGCCAGCAGTCGAGGGGGACAGTACTACGAGCAGTACTTC	CASSRGGQYYEQYF